A single sample gave rise to the 21 T cell receptor beta chains below, sequenced in a study of blood T cell repertoires in COVID-19. Some clones are missing from TCRdb's copy, which holds only in-frame ones; the method was immunoSEQ multiplex PCR. The sample shows more than 400,000 clones, around 85% of them seen only once. The sample comprised peripheral blood. These receptors came from a human donor in a cohort sampled during active COVID-19.

The chain joins TRBV9 to TRBJ2-2; 7 bases fit TRBD2. The CDR3 is 17 amino acids. In germline, CDR1 is SGDLS, CDR2 YYNGEE. After removal of 0 bases from V and 4 bases from J, the junction contained 9 bases not matched to a gene. CDR3 in amino acids: CASSVGAGVPPTGELFF. CDR3 nucleotide sequence: TGTGCCAGCAGCGTAGGGGCGGGAGTCCCCCCCACCGGGGAGCTGTTTTTT.

The chain combines TRBV20-1 with TRBJ1-5, with 7 bases identical to TRBD1. V trimming: 3 bases; J trimming: 7 bases; junction bases outside the gene matches: 9. CDR3 length: 14 amino acids. Looked up from germline, CDR1 is DFQATT and CDR2 is SNEGSKA (reference sequence). The CDR3 bases are TGCAGTGCTAGTACCAGGGGGATGCAACAGCCCCAGCATTTT. Translation: CSASTRGMQQPQHF.

The V and J genes are TRBV7-6 and TRBJ2-7; 11 positions match TRBD2. The CDR3 loop spans 16 amino acids. With 7 bases clipped from V and 5 bases from J, the junction kept 13 bases outside the gene matches. Germline CDR1 SGHVS, CDR2 FNYEAQ. CDR3 bases: TGTGCCAGCACTCAGTTGAGTAGCGGGGGGGCCGACGAGCAGTACTTC. The encoded protein is CASTQLSSGGADEQYF.

This rearrangement joins TRBV24-1 to TRBJ2-1, with TRBD1 identical over 7 bases. V lost 3 bases to trimming and J lost 10 bases; unmatched junction nucleotides: 2. CDR1 is KGHDR, CDR2 SFDVKD, per germline. The CDR3 spans 12 residues. As DNA, the CDR3 is TGTGCCACCAGTGATGTGACAGGGGAGCAGTTCTTC. Encoded protein: CATSDVTGEQFF.

V gene TRBV10-3 combines with J gene TRBJ2-7; 7 bases fit TRBD2. With V trimmed by 4 bases and J by 2 bases, 8 bases remained unmatched. CDR3 length equals 15 residues. Per germline, CDR1 ENHRY and CDR2 SYGVKD. This CDR3 is CAISVSGRETYEQYF. CDR3 nucleotides: TGTGCCATCAGTGTCTCAGGGCGGGAGACCTACGAGCAGTACTTC.

Worth noting for this clone: Other nucleotide sequences from this sample produce the same CDR3. The chain is built from TRBV29-1 and TRBJ1-1; no clear D. The CDR3 sequence is 13 residues long. V shed 6 bases and J shed 3 bases, with 14 bases lying between them. Germline CDR1 is SQVTM and CDR2 is ANQGSEA. CDR3 amino acids: CSVGESADTEAFF. The CDR3 DNA is TGCAGCGTCGGAGAATCTGCGGACACTGAAGCTTTCTTT.

The rearrangement links TRBV6-5 to TRBJ2-1, with 10 bases identical to TRBD1. J was trimmed by 6 bases and V by 6 bases; bases with no gene match: 5. The length of the CDR3 is 14 residues. Germline CDR1 MNHEY, CDR2 SVGAGI. The CDR3 protein is CASRGTGVGNEQFF. CDR3 DNA sequence: TGTGCCAGCAGGGGGACAGGGGTGGGCAATGAGCAGTTCTTC.

This clone was counted a single time. The rearrangement uses TRBV7-2 and TRBJ2-1, with TRBD2 matching over 13 bases. J gave up 4 bases and V 5 bases, and 5 bases lay outside the gene matches. CDR1 is SGHTA and CDR2 is FQGNSA in the germline V gene. The CDR3 runs to 16 residues. CDR3 region: CASSLQTSGGYNEQFF. The CDR3 bases are TGTGCCAGCAGCCTGCAGACTAGCGGGGGGTACAATGAGCAGTTCTTC.

V is TRBV28 and J is TRBJ1-2, with 9 nucleotides matching TRBD1. This CDR3 has 16 amino acids. Trimming at V came to 9 bases and at J to 4 bases, leaving 15 bases not matched to a gene. Germline V lookup: CDR1 MDHEN, CDR2 SYDVKM. The CDR3 sequence: CASKPTGGAVPYGYTF. CDR3 sequence (DNA): TGTGCCAGTAAGCCTACAGGGGGCGCAGTCCCCTATGGCTACACCTTC.

The CDR3 DNA follows: TGTGCCAGCAGGCCCCAGGGAGGGGGCTACACCTTC. Translation: CASRPQGGGYTF. V usage is TRBV6-5 and J usage is TRBJ1-2, with D possibly TRBD1 on 5 matching bases. V shed 6 bases and J shed 8 bases, with 13 bases lying between them. There are 12 residues in the CDR3. Germline-derived CDR1 and CDR2 are MNHEY and SVGAGI.

CDR3 residues: CASSLPGDYEQYF. CDR3 nucleotides: TGCGCCAGCAGCTTGCCGGGAGACTACGAGCAGTACTTC. V usage is TRBV5-1 and J usage is TRBJ2-7, with D perhaps matching TRBD2 (6 bases). CDR1 is SGHRS, CDR2 YFSETQ, per germline. The CDR3 has 13 amino acids. Trimming took off 1 base at V and 3 bases at J, with 8 bases between the two ends.

This chain joins TRBV7-8 and TRBJ2-2, with D possibly TRBD1 on 5 matching bases. The CDR3 loop spans 15 amino acids. Germline-derived CDR1 and CDR2 are SGHVS and FQNEAQ. Trimming pared 2 bases from V and 5 bases from J, leaving 12 bases between. The CDR3 spells CASSLILGPTGELFF. The CDR3 region has the DNA TGTGCCAGCAGCTTAATTTTGGGGCCGACCGGGGAGCTGTTTTTT.

The CDR3 DNA is TGCAGCGTTGCGTTGGCTAGCTTGGGAGAGCAGTACTTC. It is translated as CSVALASLGEQYF. This sequence joins TRBV29-1 and TRBJ2-7, with a possible D match to TRBD2 (5 bases). Looked up from germline, CDR1 is SQVTM and CDR2 is ANQGSEA. The CDR3 has 13 amino acids. Trimming left V 4 bases short and J 7 bases short, with 17 bases between.

V is TRBV5-1 and J is TRBJ2-7; possible D gene TRBD1, 5 bases. CDR3 length: 13 residues. The germline V gene has CDR1 SGHRS and CDR2 YFSETQ. The V and J ends lost 0 bases and 7 bases respectively, with 11 bases between them. The CDR3: CASSLVDSREQYF. CDR3 in DNA: TGCGCCAGCAGCTTGGTTGACAGTCGGGAGCAGTACTTC.

The V and J genes are TRBV18 and TRBJ2-7; 12 bases are a match to TRBD2. The CDR3 covers 18 residues. V was clipped by 1 base and J by 2 bases; unmatched bases: 9. The germline V gene encodes CDR1 KGHSH and CDR2 LQKENI. CDR3: CASSPLPGLAGRTYEQYF. The CDR3 DNA follows: TGTGCCAGCTCACCACTACCGGGACTAGCGGGCCGAACCTACGAGCAGTACTTC.

The chain is built from TRBV29-1 and TRBJ1-1; possibly TRBD1 for D (5 bases). Germline lookup yields CDR1 SQVTM and CDR2 ANQGSEA. V was clipped by 8 bases and J by 4 bases, with 17 bases between them. This CDR3 contains 13 residues. CDR3 in amino acids: CSCSVGGGTEAFF. The CDR3 DNA reads TGCAGCTGTAGTGTGGGGGGAGGCACTGAAGCTTTCTTT. Drawing the rest from reference TRBV29-1 and TRBJ1-1, the complete variable domain is SAVISQKPSRDICQRGTSLTIQCQVDSQVTMMFWYRQQPGQSLTLIATANQGSEATYESGFVIDKFPISRPNLTFSTLTVSNMSPEDSSIYLCSCSVGGGTEAFFGQGTRLTVV.

This rearrangement joins TRBV6-5 to TRBJ1-2; 8 nucleotides agree with TRBD1. This CDR3 is built from 14 residues. V shed 6 bases, J shed 1 base, and the junction held 4 bases outside the gene matches. Germline V gives CDR1 MNHEY, CDR2 SVGAGI. Written as DNA, the CDR3 is TGTGCCAGCAGGACAGGGGACTTTAACTATGGCTACACCTTC. Protein sequence: CASRTGDFNYGYTF.

This chain links TRBV6-5 with TRBJ2-7, with 9 nucleotides matching TRBD2. J was trimmed by 5 bases and V by 5 bases; bases with no gene match: 10. The CDR3 spans 15 residues. Germline values: CDR1 MNHEY, CDR2 SVGAGI. The DNA of the CDR3 is TGTGCCAGCAGTCGTGTTAGCGGGAGTATCGACGAGCAGTACTTC. Encoded protein: CASSRVSGSIDEQYF.

This clone was picked up one time. The V and J genes are TRBV29-1 and TRBJ1-1, with 8 nucleotides matching TRBD1. The length of the CDR3 is 15 residues. V lost 0 bases, J lost 3 bases, and 6 bases stayed unmatched. Per the germline V gene, CDR1 is SQVTM and CDR2 is ANQGSEA. The DNA for the CDR3 is TGCAGCGTTGAAGACCCAGGGGGCAAAGACACTGAAGCTTTCTTT. This encodes CSVEDPGGKDTEAFF.

The genes are TRBV4-3 and TRBJ1-2; D possibly corresponds to TRBD1 (6 bases). The CDR3 is made up of 18 amino acids. Trimming shortened V by 0 bases and J by 7 bases, and 24 bases separated the two germline ends. Germline CDR1 reads LGHNA; CDR2 reads YSLEER. The CDR3: CASSQDRPNVQGRVGYTF. Written as DNA, the CDR3 is TGCGCCAGCAGCCAAGACCGACCAAATGTACAGGGTCGGGTTGGCTACACCTTC.

This rearrangement joins TRBV3-1 (or the pseudogene TRBV3-2) to TRBJ1-4, with D unresolved. The CDR3 runs 18 residues. From germline, CDR1 is LGHDT and CDR2 YNNKEL (reference sequence). Trimming shortened V by 0 bases and J by 7 bases, and 21 bases separated the two germline ends. The CDR3 protein is CASSQEIRFRTVPEKLFF. CDR3 coding DNA: TGTGCCAGCAGCCAAGAGATCAGGTTCAGAACCGTACCTGAAAAACTGTTTTTT.